One and the same sample provided the 19 T cell receptor beta chains below, sequenced in a study of control samples from healthy donors and cancer patients. Some clones are missing from TCRdb's copy, which holds only in-frame ones; the method was immunoSEQ multiplex PCR. The sample consists of more than 95,000 clones, about 89% of them appearing once. Sample: blood. These receptors were obtained from a man aged 55 to 70 in good health.

The CDR3: CASSIGEAGDTQYF. The CDR3 nucleotides are TGTGCCAGCAGCATAGGGGAGGCTGGAGATACGCAGTATTTT. V gene TRBV5-5 combines with J gene TRBJ2-3, with a possible D match to TRBD2 (6 bases). This CDR3 spans 14 amino acids. Per the germline V gene, CDR1 is SGHKS and CDR2 is YYEKEE (reference sequence). Trimming shortened V by 4 bases and J by 5 bases, and 14 bases separated the two germline ends.

This chain links TRBV28 with TRBJ1-1, with D unclear. The V end was cut by 2 bases, the J end by 9 bases, with 13 bases between. CDR1 and CDR2 (germline): MDHEN, SYDVKM. The CDR3 runs 13 residues. The CDR3 here is CASSLGGASKAFF. DNA of the CDR3: TGTGCCAGCAGTTTAGGAGGAGCTAGCAAAGCTTTCTTT.

This chain uses TRBV4-3 with TRBJ1-2; tentative D call: TRBD1 (6 bases). Germline assignment: CDR1 LGHNA and CDR2 YSLEER. This CDR3 region has 15 residues. The germline V and J ends were trimmed by 1 base and 12 bases, with 21 bases remaining between them. The CDR3 sequence is CASSQAPLGGHSHTF. The CDR3 DNA sequence: TGCGCCAGCAGCCAAGCCCCCTTGGGGGGACATAGTCACACCTTC.

The rearrangement joins TRBV12-3 or TRBV12-4 to TRBJ2-7, with D unclear. The CDR3 spans 13 residues. Trimming removed 7 bases from V and 2 bases from J, with 12 bases in between. The CDR3 nucleotides read TGTGCCAGCACCCGGTCCGAAACCTACGAGCAGTACTTC. Protein: CASTRSETYEQYF.

This clone appeared a few times. The CDR3 nucleotides are TGCAGTGCTAGTGACTATGGCTACACCTTC. Its protein product is CSASDYGYTF. This chain joins TRBV20-1 and TRBJ1-2; D not certain. The CDR3 runs 10 residues. Germline lookup yields CDR1 DFQATT and CDR2 SNEGSKA (reference sequence). V was clipped by 3 bases and J by 3 bases, with 2 bases between them.

V gene TRBV12-3 or TRBV12-4 combines with J gene TRBJ1-1; D gene unclear. Trimming removed 7 bases at V and 0 bases at J, with 9 bases between. The CDR3 has 13 amino acids. CDR3 loop: CASKRVVNTEAFF. The CDR3 region has the DNA TGTGCCAGCAAGCGTGTAGTGAACACTGAAGCTTTCTTT.

The chain links TRBV7-8 to TRBJ1-2; no definite D call. V shed 1 base and J shed 8 bases, with 14 bases lying between them. Germline lookup yields CDR1 SGHVS and CDR2 FQNEAQ. The CDR3 is 14 residues long. The DNA for the CDR3 is TGTGCCAGCAGCTTAGAGTTCGCTCTGTTGGGCTACACCTTC. It specifies CASSLEFALLGYTF.

The chain has TRBV6-1 and TRBJ1-6; D is unclear. CDR1 is MNHNS, CDR2 SASEGT, per germline. Between the trimmed V and J ends, which lost 3 bases and 0 bases, there was a span of 3 bases. The CDR3 length is 14 residues. The DNA for the CDR3 is TGTGCCAGCAGTGAGAGCTCCTATAATTCACCCCTCCACTTT. Amino acid sequence: CASSESSYNSPLHF.

This chain joins TRBV5-1 and TRBJ1-1; no clear D. CDR3 length: 14 residues. V lost 0 bases to trimming and J lost 1 base, with 7 bases between them. The germline CDR1 and CDR2 sequences are SGHRS and YFSETQ. The CDR3 DNA is TGCGCCAGCAGCTTGGCCCCAGCGAACACTGAAGCTTTCTTT. Amino acids: CASSLAPANTEAFF.

The chain combines TRBV7-8 with TRBJ1-1, with 10 bases that match TRBD1. With V trimmed by 5 bases and J by 4 bases, 13 bases remained unmatched. The CDR3 sequence is 17 residues long. Per the germline V gene, CDR1 is SGHVS and CDR2 is FQNEAQ. The CDR3 here is CASSRGRQGARGTEAFF. As DNA, the CDR3 is TGTGCCAGCAGCCGGGGACGACAGGGGGCGCGCGGCACTGAAGCTTTCTTT.

The chain recombines TRBV30 with TRBJ1-1; D uncertain. V shed 7 bases and J shed 1 base, with 13 bases lying between them. CDR3 size: 13 residues. Germline CDR1 is GTSNPN and CDR2 is SVGIG (reference sequence). DNA for the CDR3: TGTGCCTACGCCCCTTGGGGGAACACTGAAGCTTTCTTT. It is translated as CAYAPWGNTEAFF.

V usage is TRBV10-2 and J usage is TRBJ2-2, with a weak D call TRBD2 (5 bases). V was pared by 6 bases and J by 5 bases, with 16 bases between. The CDR3 consists of 15 residues. Germline lookup yields CDR1 WSHSY and CDR2 SAAADI. This CDR3 reads CASRQDSLETGELFF. The CDR3 DNA sequence: TGCGCCAGCAGGCAGGACTCTCTTGAGACCGGGGAGCTGTTTTTT.

V usage is TRBV28 and J usage is TRBJ2-7, with 9 bases matching TRBD1. From germline, CDR1 is MDHEN and CDR2 SYDVKM. The CDR3 has 14 residues. Losses at the gene ends were 7 bases for V and 2 bases for J; bases not matched to a gene: 6. CDR3 sequence: CASTETGGAYEQYF. CDR3 coding DNA: TGTGCCAGCACCGAGACAGGGGGGGCCTACGAGCAGTACTTC.

Details on this clone: Relative to the germline gene, one junction end is altered; a read error may explain this. The chain couples TRBV7-7 to TRBJ2-5, with 10 positions matching TRBD1. The CDR3 loop spans 16 amino acids. Germline V gives CDR1 SSHAT, CDR2 FNYEAQ (reference sequence). CDR3: CASSALGTGVGETQYF. DNA for the CDR3: TGTGCTAGCAGCGCGCTCGGGACAGGGGTGGGAGAGACCCAGTACTTC.

The table lists this clone with a count of one. Within the sample, other DNA sequences also encode this same CDR3. The chain combines TRBV11-3 with TRBJ1-3, with D unclear. V was trimmed by 5 bases and J by 0 bases, leaving 5 bases between them. The CDR3 contains 13 residues. Germline lookup yields CDR1 SGHNT and CDR2 YENEEA. The CDR3 DNA reads as TGTGCCAGCAGCCTAACCTCTGGAAACACCATATATTTT. It specifies CASSLTSGNTIYF.

The rearrangement links TRBV3-1 (or the pseudogene TRBV3-2) to TRBJ1-1; a weak D match, TRBD1 (6 bases). This CDR3 has 18 amino acids. From germline, CDR1 is LGHDT and CDR2 YNNKEL (reference sequence). Deletions cut 3 bases from V and 5 bases from J, with 25 bases between. The CDR3: CASSQRTGRGRLLTEAFF. CDR3 nucleotide sequence: TGTGCCAGCAGCCAGAGAACAGGGAGGGGGAGGTTATTGACTGAAGCTTTCTTT.

The chain combines TRBV5-1 with TRBJ2-7; D ambiguous. The CDR3 loop spans 14 amino acids. Germline V gene lookup returns CDR1 SGHRS and CDR2 YFSETQ. V dropped 0 bases and J dropped 3 bases, with 10 bases sitting between them. CDR3 loop: CASSLGGGYYEQYF. The CDR3 nucleotides are TGCGCCAGCAGCTTGGGAGGTGGATACTACGAGCAGTACTTC.

This clone appeared once. This chain uses TRBV19 with TRBJ1-4; D may be TRBD1 (5 bases). CDR3 length: 17 residues. Germline V CDR1 and CDR2: LNHDA, SQIVND (reference sequence). The ends were cut back, 10 bases at V and 4 bases at J, with 25 bases in the middle. The CDR3 DNA sequence: TGTGCCACAGGATTACCAATTGGGGGGTTGAGTAATGAAAAACTGTTTTTT. Residues: CATGLPIGGLSNEKLFF.

This chain joins TRBV4-3 and TRBJ2-2, with a possible D match to TRBD2 (7 bases). V was clipped by 11 bases and J by 0 bases, with 13 bases between them. The CDR3 has 14 amino acids. Germline CDR1 and CDR2: LGHNA and YSLEER. CDR3 region: CASKGGSNTGELFF. The DNA of the CDR3 is TGCGCCTCCAAGGGGGGGTCGAACACCGGGGAGCTGTTTTTT.